Below, one T cell receptor beta chain is given with its context. This CDR3 is 13 amino acids long. In germline, CDR1 is LNHDA, CDR2 SQIVND (reference sequence). V dropped 1 base and J dropped 3 bases, with 6 bases sitting between them. This sample is part of a study of T cell changes during pregnancy in multiple sclerosis. Clones were read by immunoSEQ multiplex PCR, and TCRdb kept only the in-frame ones, dropping some. The data hold some 57,000 clones, with about nine tenths observed a single time. This clonotype was sampled from a female donor in good health, enrolled as a control in a pregnancy study. The sequenced sample was peripheral blood, obtained in the first trimester of pregnancy. The chain couples TRBV19 to TRBJ1-2; D gene unclear. Here the CDR3 reads CASSIGAHYGYTF. The CDR3 DNA is TGTGCCAGTAGTATAGGAGCCCACTATGGCTACACCTTC.